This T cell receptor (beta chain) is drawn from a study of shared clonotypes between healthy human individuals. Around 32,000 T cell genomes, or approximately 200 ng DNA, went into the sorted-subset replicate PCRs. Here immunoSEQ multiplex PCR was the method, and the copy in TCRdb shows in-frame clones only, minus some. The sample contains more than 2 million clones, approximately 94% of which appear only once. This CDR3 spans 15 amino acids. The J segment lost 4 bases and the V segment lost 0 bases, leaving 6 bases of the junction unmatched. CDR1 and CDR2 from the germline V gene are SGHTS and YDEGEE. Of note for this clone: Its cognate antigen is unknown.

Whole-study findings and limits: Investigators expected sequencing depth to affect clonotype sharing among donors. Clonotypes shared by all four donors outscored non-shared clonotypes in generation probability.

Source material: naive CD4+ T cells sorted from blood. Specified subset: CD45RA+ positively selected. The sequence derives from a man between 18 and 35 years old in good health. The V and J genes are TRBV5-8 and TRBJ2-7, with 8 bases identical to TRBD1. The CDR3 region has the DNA TGTGCCAGCAGCTTGGTGTCACAGGGGGTTTACGAGCAGTACTTC. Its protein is CASSLVSQGVYEQYF.